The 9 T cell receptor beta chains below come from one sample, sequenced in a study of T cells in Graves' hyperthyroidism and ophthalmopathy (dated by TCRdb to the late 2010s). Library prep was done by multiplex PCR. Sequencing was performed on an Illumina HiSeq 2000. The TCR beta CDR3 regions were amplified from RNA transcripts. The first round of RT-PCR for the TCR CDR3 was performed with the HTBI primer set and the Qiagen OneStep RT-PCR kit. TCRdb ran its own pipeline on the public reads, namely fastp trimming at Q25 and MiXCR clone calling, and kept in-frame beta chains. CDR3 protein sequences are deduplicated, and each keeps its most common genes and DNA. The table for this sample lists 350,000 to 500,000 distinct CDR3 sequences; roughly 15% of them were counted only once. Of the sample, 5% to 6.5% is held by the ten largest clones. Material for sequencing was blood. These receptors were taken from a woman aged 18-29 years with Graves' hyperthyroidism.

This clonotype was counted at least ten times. CDR3 loop: CASKLAEYTGELFF. CDR3 nucleotides: TGTGCCAGCAAGTTAGCGGAGTACACCGGGGAGCTGTTTTTT. The chain is built from TRBV12-3 or TRBV12-4 and TRBJ2-2, with TRBD2 as a possible D gene (6 bases). CDR3 length: 14 amino acids. Trimming took 7 bases from V and 3 from J, leaving 12 bases between them.

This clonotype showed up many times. The CDR3 spells CASSLRPGVSDTQYF. The CDR3, as DNA: TGTGCCAGCAGCTTAAGGCCGGGAGTTAGTGATACGCAGTATTTT. The V and J genes are TRBV11-1 and TRBJ2-3; D is possibly TRBD2 (6 bases). Trimming took off 2 bases at V and 6 bases at J, with 15 bases between the two ends. Germline V gene data show CDR1 as SGHAT and CDR2 as FQDESV (reference sequence). The CDR3 runs to 15 residues.

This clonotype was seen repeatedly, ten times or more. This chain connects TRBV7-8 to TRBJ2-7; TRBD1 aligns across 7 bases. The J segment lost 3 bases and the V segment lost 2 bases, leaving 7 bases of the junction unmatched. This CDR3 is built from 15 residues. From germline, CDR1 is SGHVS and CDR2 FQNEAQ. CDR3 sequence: CASSLYTRDSYEQYF. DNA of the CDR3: TGTGCCAGCAGCTTATACACCCGGGACAGCTACGAGCAGTACTTC. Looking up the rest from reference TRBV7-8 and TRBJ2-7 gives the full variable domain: GAGVSQSPRYKVAKRGQDVALRCDPISGHVSLFWYQQALGQGPEFLTYFQNEAQLDKSGLPSDRFFAERPEGSVSTLKIQRTQQEDSAVYLCASSLYTRDSYEQYFGPGTRLTVT.

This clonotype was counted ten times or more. In DNA, the CDR3 is TGCAGTGCCCGCGAGTGGCGGGAGGCCACAGATACGCAGTATTTT. This sequence encodes CSAREWREATDTQYF. The rearrangement links TRBV20-1 to TRBJ2-3, with 8 bases fitting TRBD2. CDR1 is DFQATT and CDR2 is SNEGSKA in the germline V gene (reference sequence). The CDR3 sequence is 15 residues long. Trimming cost V 6 bases and J 2 bases; bases outside gene matches: 10.

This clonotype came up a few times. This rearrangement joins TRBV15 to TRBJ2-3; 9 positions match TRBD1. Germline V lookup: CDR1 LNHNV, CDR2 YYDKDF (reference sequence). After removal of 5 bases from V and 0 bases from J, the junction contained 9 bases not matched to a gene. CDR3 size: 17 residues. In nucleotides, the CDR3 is TGTGCCACCAGCTCAACCCGGGGACAGGGTAGCACAGATACGCAGTATTTT. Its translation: CATSSTRGQGSTDTQYF.

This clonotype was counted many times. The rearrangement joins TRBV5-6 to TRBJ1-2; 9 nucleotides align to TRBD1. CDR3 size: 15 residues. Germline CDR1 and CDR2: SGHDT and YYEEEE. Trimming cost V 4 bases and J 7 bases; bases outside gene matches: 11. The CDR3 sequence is CASSITGTGIGGYTF. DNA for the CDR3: TGTGCCAGCAGCATAACCGGGACAGGGATAGGTGGCTACACCTTC.

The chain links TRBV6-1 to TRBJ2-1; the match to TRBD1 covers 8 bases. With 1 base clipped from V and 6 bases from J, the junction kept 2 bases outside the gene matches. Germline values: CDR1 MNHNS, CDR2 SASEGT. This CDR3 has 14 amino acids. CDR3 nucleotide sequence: TGTGCCAGCAGTGAAGGGACAGGGACCAATGAGCAGTTCTTC. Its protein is CASSEGTGTNEQFF.

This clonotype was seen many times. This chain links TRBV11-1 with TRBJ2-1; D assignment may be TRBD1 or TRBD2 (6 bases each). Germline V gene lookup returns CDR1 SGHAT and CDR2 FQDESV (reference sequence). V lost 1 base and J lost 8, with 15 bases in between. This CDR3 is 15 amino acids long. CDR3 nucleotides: TGTGCCAGCAGCTTAGTAGCGGCAGGGGTGGATGAGCAGTTCTTC. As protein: CASSLVAAGVDEQFF.

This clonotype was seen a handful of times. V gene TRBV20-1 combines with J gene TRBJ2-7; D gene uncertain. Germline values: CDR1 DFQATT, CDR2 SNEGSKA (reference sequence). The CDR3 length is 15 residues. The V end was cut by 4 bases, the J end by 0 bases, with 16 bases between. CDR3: CSATLNKGSSYEQYF. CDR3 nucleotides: TGCAGTGCTACTCTTAACAAAGGAAGCTCCTACGAGCAGTACTTC.